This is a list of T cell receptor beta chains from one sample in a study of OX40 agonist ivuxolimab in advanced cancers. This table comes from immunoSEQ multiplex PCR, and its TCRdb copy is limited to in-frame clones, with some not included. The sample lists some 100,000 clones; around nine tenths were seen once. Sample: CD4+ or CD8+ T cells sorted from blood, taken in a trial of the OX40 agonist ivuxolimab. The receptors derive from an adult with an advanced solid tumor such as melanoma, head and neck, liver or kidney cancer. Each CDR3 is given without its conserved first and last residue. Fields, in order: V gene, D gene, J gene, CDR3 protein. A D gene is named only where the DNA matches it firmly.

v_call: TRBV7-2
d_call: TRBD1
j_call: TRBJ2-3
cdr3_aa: ASLGQGAGTQY

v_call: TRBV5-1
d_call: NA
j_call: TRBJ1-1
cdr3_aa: ASRARGERPEAF

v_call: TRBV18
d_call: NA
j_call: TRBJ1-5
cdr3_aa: ASSPAAGATGNQPQH

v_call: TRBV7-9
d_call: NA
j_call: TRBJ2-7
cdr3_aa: ASSLDRILYEQY

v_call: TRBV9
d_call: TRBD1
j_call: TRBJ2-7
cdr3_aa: ARTGGVYSYEQY

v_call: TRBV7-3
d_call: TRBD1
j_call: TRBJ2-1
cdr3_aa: ASSTGQGNEQF

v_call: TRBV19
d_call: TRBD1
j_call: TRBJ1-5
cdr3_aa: ASSMDRINQPQH

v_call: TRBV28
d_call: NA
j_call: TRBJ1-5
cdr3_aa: ASRDSNQPQH

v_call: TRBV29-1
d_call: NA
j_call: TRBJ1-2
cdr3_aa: STHLSNYGYT

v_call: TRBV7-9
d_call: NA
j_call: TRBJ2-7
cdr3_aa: ASSPSSGSSSYEQY

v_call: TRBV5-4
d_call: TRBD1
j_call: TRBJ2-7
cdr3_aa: ASSLGTGDEQY

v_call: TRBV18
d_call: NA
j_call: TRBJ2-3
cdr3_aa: ASSPSTSMTDTQY

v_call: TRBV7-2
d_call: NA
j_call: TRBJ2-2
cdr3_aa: ASSLSNTGELF

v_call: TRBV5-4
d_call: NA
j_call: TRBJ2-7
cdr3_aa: ASSLRGRASYEQY

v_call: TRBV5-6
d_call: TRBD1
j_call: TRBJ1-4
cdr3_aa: ASSSILQGAREKLF

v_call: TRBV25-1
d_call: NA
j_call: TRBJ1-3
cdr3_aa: ASSDMFGTSGNTIY